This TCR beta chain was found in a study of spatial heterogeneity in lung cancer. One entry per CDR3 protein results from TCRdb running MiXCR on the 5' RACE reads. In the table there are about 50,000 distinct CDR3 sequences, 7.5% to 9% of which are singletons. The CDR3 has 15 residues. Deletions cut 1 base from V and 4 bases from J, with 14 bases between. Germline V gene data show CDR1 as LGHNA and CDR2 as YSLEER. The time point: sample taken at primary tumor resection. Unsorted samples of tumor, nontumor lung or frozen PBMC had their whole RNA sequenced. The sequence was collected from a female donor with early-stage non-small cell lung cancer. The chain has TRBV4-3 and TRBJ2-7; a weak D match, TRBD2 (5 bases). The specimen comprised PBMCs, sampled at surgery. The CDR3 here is CASSQGVGEYYEQYF. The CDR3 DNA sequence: TGCGCCAGCAGCCAAGGCGTTGGGGAGTATTACGAGCAGTACTTC.